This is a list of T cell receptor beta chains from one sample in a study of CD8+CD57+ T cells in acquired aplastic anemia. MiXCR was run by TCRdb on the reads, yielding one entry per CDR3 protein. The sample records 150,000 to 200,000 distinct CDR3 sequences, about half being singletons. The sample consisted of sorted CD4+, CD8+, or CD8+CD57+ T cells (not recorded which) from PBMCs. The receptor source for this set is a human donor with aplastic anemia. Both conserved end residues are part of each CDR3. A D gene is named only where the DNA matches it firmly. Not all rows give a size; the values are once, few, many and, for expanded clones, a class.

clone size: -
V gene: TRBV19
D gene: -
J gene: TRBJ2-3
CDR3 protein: CASSVYRVGTDTQYF
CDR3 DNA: TGTGCCAGCAGCGTATACAGGGTCGGCACAGATACGCAGTATTTT

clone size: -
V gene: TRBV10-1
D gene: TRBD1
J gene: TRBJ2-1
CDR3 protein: CASGTGLNEQFF
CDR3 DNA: TGCGCCAGCGGGACAGGGCTAAATGAGCAGTTCTTC

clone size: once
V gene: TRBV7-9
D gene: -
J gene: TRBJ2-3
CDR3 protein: CASSLAPPRDTQYF
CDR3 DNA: TGTGCCAGCAGCTTAGCCCCCCCTCGTGATACGCAGTATTTT

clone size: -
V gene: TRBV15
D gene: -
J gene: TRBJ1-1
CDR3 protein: CATSSKMTPGREAFF
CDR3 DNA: TGTGCCACCAGCAGCAAAATGACACCGGGCCGTGAAGCTTTCTTT

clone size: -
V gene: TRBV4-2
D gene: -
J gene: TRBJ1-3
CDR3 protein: CASSQDTGGLSGNTIYF
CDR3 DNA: TGTGCCAGCAGCCAAGATACGGGGGGCCTCTCTGGAAACACCATATATTTT

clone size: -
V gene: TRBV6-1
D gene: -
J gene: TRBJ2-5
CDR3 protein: CASSGMGKETQYF
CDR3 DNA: TGTGCCAGTTCCGGGATGGGAAAAGAGACCCAGTACTTC

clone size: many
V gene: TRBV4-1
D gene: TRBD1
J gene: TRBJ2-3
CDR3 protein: CASSQPGTGKEDTQYF
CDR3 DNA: TGCGCCAGCAGCCAACCCGGGACAGGGAAGGAAGATACGCAGTATTTT

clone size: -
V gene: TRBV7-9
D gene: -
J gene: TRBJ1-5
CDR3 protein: CASSAGERENQPQHF
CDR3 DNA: TGTGCCAGCAGCGCCGGGGAGAGGGAAAATCAGCCCCAGCATTTT

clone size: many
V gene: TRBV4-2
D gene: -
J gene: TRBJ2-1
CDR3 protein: CASSQEGTYNEQFF
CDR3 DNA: TGTGCCAGCAGCCAAGAGGGGACCTACAATGAGCAGTTCTTC

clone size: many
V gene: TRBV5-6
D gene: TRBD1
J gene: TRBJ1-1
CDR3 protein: CASSPVVQGDTEAFF
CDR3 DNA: TGTGCCAGCAGCCCTGTGGTGCAGGGGGACACTGAAGCTTTCTTT

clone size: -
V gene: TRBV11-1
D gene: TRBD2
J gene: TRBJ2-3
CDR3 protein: CASSLPGGREDTQYF
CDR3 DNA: TGTGCCAGCAGCTTACCGGGGGGACGGGAAGATACGCAGTATTTT

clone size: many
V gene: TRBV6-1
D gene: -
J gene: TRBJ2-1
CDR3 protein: CASSRGGTYNEQFF
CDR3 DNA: TGTGCCAGCAGTCGGGGAGGCACCTACAATGAGCAGTTCTTC

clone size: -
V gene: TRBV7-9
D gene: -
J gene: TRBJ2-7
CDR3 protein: CASRKRSYEQYF
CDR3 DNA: TGCGCCAGCAGAAAACGGTCCTACGAGCAGTACTTC

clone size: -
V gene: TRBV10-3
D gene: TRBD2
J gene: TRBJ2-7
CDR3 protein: CATSRTSDEQYF
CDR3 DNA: TGTGCCACGTCCAGGACTAGCGACGAGCAGTACTTC

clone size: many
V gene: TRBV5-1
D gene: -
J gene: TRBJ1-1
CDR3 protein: CASSLEYGTTEAFF
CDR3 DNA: TGCGCCAGCAGCTTGGAGTATGGGACGACTGAAGCTTTCTTT

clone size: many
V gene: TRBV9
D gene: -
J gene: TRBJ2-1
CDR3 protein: CASSVGGRSYNEQFF
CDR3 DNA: TGTGCCAGCAGCGTAGGAGGAAGGTCCTACAATGAGCAGTTCTTC

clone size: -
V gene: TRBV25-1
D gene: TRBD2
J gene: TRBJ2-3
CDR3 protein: CASSGRGGTDTQYF
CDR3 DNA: TGTGCCAGCAGTGGCCGGGGGGGCACAGATACGCAGTATTTT

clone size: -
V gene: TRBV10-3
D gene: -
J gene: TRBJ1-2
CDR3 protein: CAISEEQPVYYGYTF
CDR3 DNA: TGTGCCATCAGTGAAGAACAGCCCGTTTACTATGGCTACACCTTC

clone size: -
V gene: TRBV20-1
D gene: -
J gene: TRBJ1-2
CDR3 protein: CSARGRLSYTF
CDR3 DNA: TGCAGTGCTAGGGGACGGTTAAGCTACACCTTC

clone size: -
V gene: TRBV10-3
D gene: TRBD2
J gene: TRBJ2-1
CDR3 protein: CASSSFRSGGLNNEQFF
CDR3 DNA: TGTGCCAGCAGTAGTTTTAGGTCGGGAGGCCTCAACAATGAGCAGTTCTTC

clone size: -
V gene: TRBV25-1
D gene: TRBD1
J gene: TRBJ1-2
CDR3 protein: CASSEQGAEMYGYTF
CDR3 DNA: TGTGCCAGCAGTGAACAGGGGGCTGAGATGTATGGCTACACCTTC

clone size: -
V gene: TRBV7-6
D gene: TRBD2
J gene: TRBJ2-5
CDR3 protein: CATSLAGGYQETQYF
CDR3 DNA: TGTGCCACCAGCTTAGCGGGGGGTTATCAAGAGACCCAGTACTTC